The 14 T cell receptor beta chains presented below share a single source sample, sequenced in a study of T cell repertoires in cytomegalovirus infection. TCRdb ran MiXCR on the reads and lists one entry per CDR3 protein. The sample has around 630,000 distinct CDR3 sequences; less than 25% are singletons. Material: CD8+ T cells from PBMCs. These receptors came from a human donor in good health (CMV status not recorded). Some clones in this sample may be carry-over from other donors' samples.

The chain has TRBV3-1 and TRBJ1-1, with D uncertain. Germline CDR1 and CDR2: LGHDT and YNNKEL (reference sequence). V lost 0 bases, J lost 1 base, and 6 bases lay in between. The CDR3 totals 14 residues. CDR3 sequence: CASSQEAGNTEAFF. DNA of the CDR3: TGTGCCAGCAGCCAAGAGGCAGGGAACACTGAAGCTTTCTTT.

V and J are TRBV5-5 and TRBJ2-2, with 9 positions matching TRBD2. Germline V gene lookup returns CDR1 SGHKS and CDR2 YYEKEE (reference sequence). V shed 4 bases, J shed 7 bases, and the junction held 5 bases outside the gene matches. The CDR3 spans 14 residues. The CDR3 protein is CASSPSGADGELFF. CDR3 nucleotide sequence: TGTGCCAGCAGCCCTAGCGGGGCGGACGGGGAGCTGTTTTTT.

This clonotype was recorded many times. The chain has TRBV19 and TRBJ1-1; D ambiguous. The V end was cut by 5 bases, the J end by 1 base, with 11 bases between. Germline loops: CDR1 LNHDA, CDR2 SQIVND (reference sequence). The CDR3 loop spans 14 amino acids. The CDR3 is CASSPEGGNTEAFF. For the CDR3, the DNA is TGTGCCAGTAGTCCCGAGGGAGGGAACACTGAAGCTTTCTTT.

This clonotype was seen many times. The chain links TRBV7-8 to TRBJ2-1, with D perhaps TRBD1 (5 bases). V was shortened by 1 base and J by 2 bases, with 9 bases between the two germline ends. Germline V gene data show CDR1 as SGHVS and CDR2 as FQNEAQ. The CDR3 has 15 residues. The CDR3 DNA is TGTGCCAGCAGCTTAGAAACAGGAGCCTACAATGAGCAGTTCTTC. Translating gives CASSLETGAYNEQFF.

The chain carries TRBV7-6 and TRBJ2-1; D is unclear. V was pared by 2 bases and J by 12 bases, with 32 bases between. Germline CDR1 is SGHVS and CDR2 is FNYEAQ. The CDR3 is 19 residues long. This CDR3 reads CASSLRVGLAREDTFRQFF. The CDR3 DNA reads TGTGCCAGCAGCTTAAGGGTGGGTTTAGCTCGAGAAGATACCTTTCGGCAGTTCTTC.

V and J are TRBV11-2 and TRBJ1-2, with 7 nucleotides matching TRBD1. CDR3 length: 15 amino acids. V was clipped by 5 bases and J by 2 bases; unmatched bases: 8. Looked up from germline, CDR1 is SGHAT and CDR2 is FQNNGV. This CDR3 is CASSESQGGNYGYTF. The CDR3 DNA is TGTGCCAGCAGCGAAAGCCAAGGGGGCAACTATGGCTACACCTTC.

This clonotype was observed many times. The genes are TRBV6-5 and TRBJ2-3, with 8 bases identical to TRBD2. This CDR3 comprises 11 residues. Germline assignment: CDR1 MNHEY and CDR2 SVGAGI. The V and J ends lost 10 bases and 6 bases, in that order; junction bases with no gene match: 3. The CDR3 nucleotides read TGTGCCACTTTAGCGGGGGATACGCAGTATTTT. Amino acids: CATLAGDTQYF.

CDR3 nucleotide sequence: TGTGCCAGCAGGGGGGGTGGGGGGCCGGACACCGGGGAGCTGTTTTTT. Translation: CASRGGGGPDTGELFF. The chain carries TRBV6-6 and TRBJ2-2; either TRBD1 or TRBD2 may supply D (6 bases each). This CDR3 contains 16 residues. The ends were cut back, 6 bases at V and 3 bases at J, with 17 bases in the middle. CDR1 is MNHNY and CDR2 is SVGAGI in the germline V gene (reference sequence).

There are many counts of this clonotype. The J gene is TRBJ2-2, the V gene TRBV7-2, with TRBD2 as a possible D gene (5 bases). Trimming removed 5 bases from V and 7 bases from J, with 17 bases in between. This CDR3 has 15 residues. The germline V gene encodes CDR1 SGHTA and CDR2 FQGNSA. The CDR3 DNA is TGTGCCAGCAGCCCTACTAGTTCTTTGGGCGGGGAGCTGTTTTTT. Translated: CASSPTSSLGGELFF.

Comments on this clonotype: This could be a read error, since a much larger clone is one nucleotide away. The chain has TRBV6-6 and TRBJ1-5, with D hard to call. Germline V lookup: CDR1 MNHNY, CDR2 SVGAGI (reference sequence). This CDR3 is 13 amino acids long. CDR3 in amino acids: CASSYHSNQPQRF. The CDR3, as DNA: TGTGCCAGCAGTTACCATAGCAATCAGCCCCAGCGTTTT.

There are a few counts of this clonotype. This chain joins TRBV28 and TRBJ2-3; TRBD2 is a possible D gene (5 bases). The V gene's germline CDR1 is MDHEN and CDR2 SYDVKM. The ends were cut back, 3 bases at V and 4 bases at J, with 11 bases in the middle. The length of the CDR3 is 14 residues. For the CDR3, the DNA is TGTGCCAGCAGTTTGACCGAGGAGGCAGATACGCAGTATTTT. It is translated as CASSLTEEADTQYF.

This clonotype was seen a few times. The chain recombines TRBV19 with TRBJ1-1, with 8 bases identical to TRBD1. After removal of 3 bases from V and 5 bases from J, the junction contained 14 bases not matched to a gene. The germline CDR1 and CDR2 sequences are LNHDA and SQIVND (reference sequence). The CDR3 spans 17 residues. The CDR3 nucleotides read TGTGCCAGTAGTATTCTGGAACAGGGGGTTCCACGGACTGAAGCTTTCTTT. Translating it yields CASSILEQGVPRTEAFF.

This clonotype was seen many times. Mismatch with germline at one junction end may stem from a read error. The genes are TRBV7-7 and TRBJ2-7; the D is unclear. The germline V gene encodes CDR1 SSHAT and CDR2 FNYEAQ (reference sequence). The CDR3 is made up of 14 amino acids. This chain's CDR3 is CASTPPVWIYEQYF. As DNA, the CDR3 is TGTGCTAGCACCCCCCCGGTATGGATTTACGAGCAGTACTTC.

This clonotype was counted between two and nine times. The chain recombines TRBV12-5 with TRBJ2-1; no clear D. This CDR3 contains 12 residues. From germline, CDR1 is LGHNT and CDR2 FRNRAP. The ends were cut back, 8 bases at V and 7 bases at J, with 12 bases in the middle. DNA for the CDR3: TGTGCTAGTACCACCTCCTGGAATGAGCAGTTCTTC. This translates into CASTTSWNEQFF.